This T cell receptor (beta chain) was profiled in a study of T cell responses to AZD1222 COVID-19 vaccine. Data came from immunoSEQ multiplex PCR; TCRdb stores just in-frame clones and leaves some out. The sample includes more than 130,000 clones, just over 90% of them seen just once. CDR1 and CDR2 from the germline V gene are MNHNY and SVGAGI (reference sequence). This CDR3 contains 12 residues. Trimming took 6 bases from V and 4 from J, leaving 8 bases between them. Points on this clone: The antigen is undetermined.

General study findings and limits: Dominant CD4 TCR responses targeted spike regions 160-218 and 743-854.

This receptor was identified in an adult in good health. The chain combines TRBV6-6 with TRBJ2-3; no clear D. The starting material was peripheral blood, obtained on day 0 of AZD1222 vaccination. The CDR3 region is CASRYGSDTQYF. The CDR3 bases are TGTGCCAGCAGGTATGGGTCAGATACGCAGTATTTT.